The clone carrying this TCR beta chain has just one count. The source of the sample is a study of blood T cell repertoires in COVID-19. J gave up 5 bases and V 3 bases, and 7 bases lay outside the gene matches. There are 15 residues in the CDR3. Germline values: CDR1 SGHRS, CDR2 YFSETQ. Method: immunoSEQ multiplex PCR; TCRdb's copy keeps in-frame clones and lacks some. The data show under 200,000 clones, about 88% seen once. The chain carries TRBV5-1 and TRBJ2-3; 9 bases line up with TRBD1. This TCR was sampled from a man aged 18 to 30 with acute or convalescent COVID-19. The sequenced sample consisted of peripheral blood. CDR3 protein: CASSWGDRVVDTQYF. DNA of the CDR3: TGCGCCAGCAGCTGGGGGGACAGGGTGGTAGATACGCAGTATTTT.